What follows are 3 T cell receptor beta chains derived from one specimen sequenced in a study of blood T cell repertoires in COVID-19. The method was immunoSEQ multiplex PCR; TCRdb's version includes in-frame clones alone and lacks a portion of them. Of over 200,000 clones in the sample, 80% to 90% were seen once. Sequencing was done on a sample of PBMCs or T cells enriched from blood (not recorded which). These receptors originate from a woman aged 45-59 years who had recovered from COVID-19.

The chain's CDR3 is CASSLQGVRSYEQYF. CDR3 coding DNA: TGTGCCAGCAGTTTACAGGGGGTAAGGTCCTACGAGCAGTACTTC. The chain employs TRBV6-5 and TRBJ2-7; 8 bases align to TRBD1. This CDR3 comprises 15 residues. Germline V gene lookup returns CDR1 MNHEY and CDR2 SVGAGI. After removal of 4 bases from V and 1 base from J, the junction contained 6 bases not matched to a gene.

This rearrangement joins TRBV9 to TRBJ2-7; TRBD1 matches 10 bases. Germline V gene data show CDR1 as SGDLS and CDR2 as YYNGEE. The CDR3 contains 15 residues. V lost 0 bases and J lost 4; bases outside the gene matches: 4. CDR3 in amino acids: CASSVADRGRYEQYF. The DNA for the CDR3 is TGTGCCAGCAGCGTAGCAGACAGGGGGCGTTACGAGCAGTACTTC.

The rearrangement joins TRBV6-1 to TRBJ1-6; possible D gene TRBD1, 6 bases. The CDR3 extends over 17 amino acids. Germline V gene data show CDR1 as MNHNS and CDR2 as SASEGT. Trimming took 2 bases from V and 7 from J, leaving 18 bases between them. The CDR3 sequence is CASSEYPTRQGNSPLHF. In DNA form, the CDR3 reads TGTGCCAGCAGTGAATACCCGACTCGGCAGGGGAATTCACCCCTCCACTTT.